The T cell receptor beta chain described here comes from a study of technical replicates of blood from a handful of donors. Generated by immunoSEQ multiplex PCR, the TCRdb table keeps only in-frame clones and is missing some. This sample has approximately 90,000 clones, with 95% found just once. This CDR3 region has 14 residues. J lost 8 bases, V lost 6 bases, and 7 bases had no gene match. From germline, CDR1 is SGHVS and CDR2 FNYEAQ. This TCR derives from a human donor in good health. Sequenced: T cells isolated from PBMCs. V and J are TRBV7-6 and TRBJ1-5; 10 bases match TRBD1. For the CDR3, the DNA is TGTGCCAGCAGTCAGACAGGGGGCAGCGAGCCCCAGCATTTT. As protein: CASSQTGGSEPQHF.